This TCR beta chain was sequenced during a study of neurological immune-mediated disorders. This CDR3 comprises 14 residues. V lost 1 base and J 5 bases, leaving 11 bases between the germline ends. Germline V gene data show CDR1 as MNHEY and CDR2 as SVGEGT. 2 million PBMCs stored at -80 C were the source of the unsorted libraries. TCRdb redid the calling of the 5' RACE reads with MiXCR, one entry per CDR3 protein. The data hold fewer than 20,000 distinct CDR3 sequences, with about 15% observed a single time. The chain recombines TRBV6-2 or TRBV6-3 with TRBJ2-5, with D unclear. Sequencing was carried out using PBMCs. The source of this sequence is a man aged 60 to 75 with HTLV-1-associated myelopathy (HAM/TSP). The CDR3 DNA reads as TGTGCCAGCAGTTACTTCCGGTCGAGGGAGACCCAGTACTTC. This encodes CASSYFRSRETQYF.